The T cell receptor (beta chain) under discussion was sequenced for a study of shared clonotypes between healthy human individuals (dated by TCRdb to about 2020). Notes on the research overall: A few men and two women, aged 18 to 49 years, made up the cohort. Blood TCR repertoires of five healthy adults were deeply sequenced to estimate repertoire size and the extent of clonotype sharing between individuals. Different laboratories and diverse techniques were used to prepare libraries and sequence TCR repertoires, to increase sequencing depth and limit assay-specific biases. Per donor, three plates each were used for CD4 naive and CD4 memory, two for CD8 naive, and one for CD8 memory. Between about 0.85 and 9.5 billion PBMCs per donor were obtained by leukapheresis. Overall results and qualifications from the work: Naive subsets generally had larger estimated clonotype richness than memory subsets. Compared with non-shared clonotypes, clonotypes shared by all four sorted-subset donors had higher generation probabilities. Only blood was sampled, and tissue TCR repertoires likely differ from those in blood. Rarefaction of sorted-subset datasets indicated incomplete sequencing despite the large sequencing depth. The genetic and exposure-history diversity represented was limited by the small number of donors. Sharing across a few donors was observed for around 5% of naive CD4, over 3% of naive CD8, 2% to 2.5% of memory CD4, and roughly 0.4% of memory CD8 clonotypes. Pairwise subsampling indicated that sequencing depth was expected to affect the degree of clonotype sharing among donors.

Using the deep immunoSEQ assay, multiplex PCR amplified TCR CDR3 regions from genomic DNA. Extracted genomic DNA from each cell subset was distributed evenly across all wells of several immunoSEQ 96-well plates, and each plate was treated as a replicate. For sorted subsets, each replicate PCR was loaded with roughly 200 ng genomic DNA, equivalent to approximately 33,000 T cell genomes. Purified libraries were measured with a Qubit 3.0 fluorometer, size-checked on a Bioanalyzer 2100, and measured again with the KAPA Library Quantification kit. A separate single-read 150-cycle Illumina NextSeq 550 flow cell was used to sequence each immunoSEQ 96-well plate. Under the source paper's analysis protocol: The immunoSEQ output contained only junctional sequences without quality scores, so filtering could not match that applied to full-length reads. Sequences were annotated with PyIR, a Python wrapper for IgBLAST v1.9, using IMGT germline references to assign V/J genes and CDR3. Reads were filtered out if the reads had weak V/J assignments (E-value above 1e-6), no CDR3, stop codons, out-of-frame junctions, or ambiguous translated residues. V3J clonotypes were defined as sequences sharing an identical inferred V gene, J gene, and CDR3 amino acid sequence. The percentage overlap between two repertoires was calculated by dividing the number of shared unique clonotypes by the size of the smaller repertoire. Repertoire richness was assessed with RTK rarefaction, the Chao1 estimator, and Recon v2.1 estimates of unobserved clonotypes. Generation probabilities for all TCRbeta clonotypes obtained by the gDNA method from a few donors were computed using OLGA. The source is immuneACCESS, and TCRdb retained only in-frame sequences with V and J called. Part of the clones is not carried over; for the studies checked, unresolved V genes explain less than half of this, and the remainder is unexplained. Clonal size and the V and J genes are those of that table, whereas D and trimming came from the DNA. The sample table lists more than 2 million clones, under 97% of them with a count of one. The biggest ten clones account for roughly 0.13% of the sample.

Taken from the germline V gene, the CDR1 and CDR2 loops are SNHLY and FYNNEI. The CDR3 runs 12 residues from the cysteine to the phenylalanine. This entry keeps only the CDR3 DNA: 36 bases, framed from base 1. V loses 6 bases, J loses 5 bases, and the germline ends lie 11 bases apart. On this clone: Its antigen has not been determined. The sample holds no much larger clone one base away, and base qualities are not on file.

The donors were healthy, HIV-negative adults with no recently reported acute infections or vaccinations. Every donor was a Caucasian adult residing in Nashville, Tennessee, USA. CD4+ T cells were enriched by magnetic negative selection, after which naive cells were positively selected on CD45RA and the negative fraction was taken as the memory subset. Blood was obtained by leukapheresis, after which PBMCs were separated by Ficoll-Histopaque density gradient centrifugation and cryopreserved in liquid nitrogen vapor phase. Analytical flow cytometry was used to check the purity and quantity of each magnetically sorted T cell population. From each sorted fraction, genomic DNA was isolated and quantified by UV absorbance on a Nanodrop 2000c.

The origin of this receptor is a man between 18 and 35 years old in good health. Recombination connected TRBV2 to TRBJ2-7, and the D gene may be TRBD1, 7 bases matching. Sequenced input: naive CD4+ T cells sorted from blood. Interpreted using the paper, the cell subset or site label stands for: CD45RA+ positively selected. In nucleotide form, the sequence is TGTGCCAGCAGCCGCAGGGGGGACGAGCAGTACTTC. It translates as CASSRRGDEQYF.